The clone carrying this TCR beta chain was detected only a few times. The antigen is unknown. This sample is part of a study of cytomegalovirus exposure and HLA in healthy donors. The overall study: Roughly 180 million T cells yielded more than 90 million unique TCR beta sequences, as an earlier analysis found. The study, taken as a whole, reports: In the analysis, some V segments, TRBV6-2 and TRBV6-3 included, were excluded as indistinguishable. Reported performance of the classifier showed diagnosis of cytomegalovirus status with high specificity and sensitivity. Clonal expansion was found to be greater in HLA-associated TCR beta chains than in equally common others in a later analysis.

It was with 60 Vbeta and 13 Jbeta primers that the PCR ran. Clones were read by immunoSEQ multiplex PCR, and TCRdb kept only the in-frame ones, dropping some. The sample holds approximately 170,000 clones, just over 75% seen once. Trimming cost V 4 bases and J 6 bases, with 13 bases left between them. This CDR3 region has 13 residues. Germline V gene sequence: CDR1 MNHNY, CDR2 SVGAGI (reference sequence). Specimen: PBMCs. This TCR derives from a man aged 35 to 55 in good health and CMV-seronegative. The rearrangement uses TRBV6-6 and TRBJ2-7; a weak D match, TRBD1 (5 bases). The CDR3 DNA follows: TGTGCCAGCAGTTTGGGCCCTAGGGGCGAGCAGTACGTC. The encoded protein is CASSLGPRGEQYV.